The T cell receptor (beta chain) under discussion was sequenced for a study of T cells in Graves' hyperthyroidism and ophthalmopathy. Study-level background: The authors collected peripheral blood at initial diagnosis, before any treatment.

General study points: Most thyroid clonotypes with frequency above 0.001 were detected in blood. Stable hyperthyroidism was separated from ophthalmopathy by a model based on 13 V-J features. Before onset, ophthalmopathy was predicted by the model a median around 6.2 months earlier.

This clonotype was detected a few times. What it binds is not known. The V gene end was trimmed by 0 bases and the J gene end by 0 bases; junction bases not matched to a gene: 4. The CDR3 extends over 18 amino acids. Germline lookup yields CDR1 GTSNPN and CDR2 SVGIG (reference sequence). RNA transcripts were the template for amplifying TCR beta CDR3 regions. TCR CDR3 regions were first amplified by RT-PCR with HTBI primers. TCRdb fed the multiplex PCR reads into MiXCR, producing one record per CDR3 protein. The sample lists around 280,000 distinct CDR3 sequences, 13% seen once, with roughly 8% in the top ten.

The source is a woman aged 25 to 39 with Graves' hyperthyroidism that later progressed to Graves' ophthalmopathy. Sequences were obtained from blood. V is TRBV30 and J is TRBJ2-3; TRBD2 matches at 15 bases. The chain's CDR3 is CAWSVGLAGGISTDTQYF. The CDR3 DNA reads TGTGCCTGGAGTGTAGGACTAGCGGGAGGGATTAGCACAGATACGCAGTATTTT.